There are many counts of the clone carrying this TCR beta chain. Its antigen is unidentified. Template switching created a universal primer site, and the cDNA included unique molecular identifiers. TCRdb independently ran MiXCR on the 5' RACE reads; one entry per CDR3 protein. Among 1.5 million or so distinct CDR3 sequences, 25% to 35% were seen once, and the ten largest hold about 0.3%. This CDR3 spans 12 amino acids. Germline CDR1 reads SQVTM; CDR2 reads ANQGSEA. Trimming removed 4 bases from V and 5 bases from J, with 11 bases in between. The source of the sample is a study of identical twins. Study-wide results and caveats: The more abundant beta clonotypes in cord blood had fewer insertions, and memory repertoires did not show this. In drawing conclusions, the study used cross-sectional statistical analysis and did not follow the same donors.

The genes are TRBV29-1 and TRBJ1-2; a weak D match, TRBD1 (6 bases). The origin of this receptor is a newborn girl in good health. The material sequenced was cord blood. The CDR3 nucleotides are TGCAGCGTTGCCCCTACAGGGTATGGCTACACCTTC. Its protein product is CSVAPTGYGYTF.